A single T cell receptor beta chain is shown here with its context. These data belong to a study of blood T cell repertoires in COVID-19. Looking at the study overall: PBMCs, B-cell-depleted T cells, or T cells were the source of the cDNA or gDNA that made up the material.

CDR3 size: 14 residues. V was clipped by 2 bases and J by 1 base, with 9 bases between them. Germline assignment: CDR1 SGHRS and CDR2 YFSETQ. Original analysis: Researchers report that nucleated cell counts were estimated from reference gene primer amplification. The repertoire was sequenced with immunoSEQ multiplex PCR; TCRdb's copy has only in-frame clones and lacks some. V, J and clone size derive from that table, while D and trimming were established from the DNA sequence. Altogether more than 150,000 clones are present, approximately 86% being singletons, with the ten largest covering around 2.3%.

Sequences were obtained from peripheral blood. The rearrangement links TRBV5-1 to TRBJ1-1, with D hard to call. The source of this sequence is a man in his sixties or seventies with active or convalescent COVID-19. DNA for the CDR3: TGCGCCAGCAGCTTACTACGTCCGAACACTGAAGCTTTCTTT. It is translated as CASSLLRPNTEAFF. The variable domain in full, completed from reference TRBV5-1 and TRBJ1-1, reads KAGVTQTPRYLIKTRGQQVTLSCSPISGHRSVSWYQQTPGQGLQFLFEYFSETQRNKGNFPGRFSGRQFSNSRSEMNVSTLELGDSALYLCASSLLRPNTEAFFGQGTRLTVV.